One and the same sample provided the 8 T cell receptor beta chains below, sequenced in a study of human T cells and chemical hapten exposure. TCRdb analysed the RACE reads with MiXCR anew, one entry per CDR3 protein. This sample carries about 120,000 distinct CDR3 sequences, approximately 13% of them seen once, and the ten largest clones take roughly 3.1%. Sample time point: pre-sensitization, week 0. Treatment given: therapeutic diphenylcyclopropenone sensitization with weekly scalp DPC. Sequences were derived from whole blood, sampled in connection with sensitization to the hapten diphenylcyclopropenone (DPC). All receptors derive from a woman in her late teens or twenties with alopecia areata. Some clones in this sample may be carry-over from other donors' samples.

V usage is TRBV29-1 and J usage is TRBJ1-1; D gene ambiguous. Trimming shortened V by 7 bases and J by 7 bases, and 13 bases separated the two germline ends. CDR1 SQVTM and CDR2 ANQGSEA come from the germline V gene. CDR3 length equals 11 residues. The CDR3 DNA reads TGCAGCGCCCAAGGATTTTATGAAGCTTTCTTT. Amino acids: CSAQGFYEAFF. The complete variable domain, with remaining parts taken from reference TRBV29-1 and TRBJ1-1, reads SAVISQKPSRDICQRGTSLTIQCQVDSQVTMMFWYRQQPGQSLTLIATANQGSEATYESGFVIDKFPISRPNLTFSTLTVSNMSPEDSSIYLCSAQGFYEAFFGQGTRLTVV.

This clonotype was found a few times. The chain is built from TRBV7-2 and TRBJ2-3; a weak D match, TRBD2 (6 bases). Trimming pared 7 bases from V and 0 bases from J, leaving 14 bases between. CDR3 length: 15 amino acids. CDR1 and CDR2 from the germline V gene are SGHTA and FQGNSA. Written as DNA, the CDR3 is TGTGCCAGCACCCAAGCGGGCCCCAGCACAGATACGCAGTATTTT. It yields the protein CASTQAGPSTDTQYF. Full variable domain (remainder filled in from reference TRBV7-2 and TRBJ2-3): GAGVSQSPSNKVTEKGKDVELRCDPISGHTALYWYRQSLGQGLEFLIYFQGNSAPDKSGLPSDRFSAERTGGSVSTLTIQRTQQEDSAVYLCASTQAGPSTDTQYFGPGTRLTVL.

The genes are TRBV14 and TRBJ2-7, with a tentative D call TRBD2 (6 bases). Germline CDR1 is SGHDN and CDR2 is FVKESK. CDR3 length: 15 residues. With 4 bases removed from V and 2 bases from J, the gap between germline ends came to 15 bases. The CDR3 sequence is CASSLQVGEAYEQYF. DNA of the CDR3: TGTGCCAGCAGCCTACAAGTGGGGGAGGCCTACGAGCAGTACTTC.

The J gene is TRBJ2-3, the V gene TRBV5-1, with a tentative D call TRBD1 (5 bases). The germline CDR1 and CDR2 sequences are SGHRS and YFSETQ. CDR3 length: 15 residues. The V and J ends lost 7 bases and 6 bases respectively, with 21 bases between them. CDR3 DNA: TGCGCCAGCGCTGAGTTGGGGCCCCCATCGGATACGCAGTATTTT. Protein product: CASAELGPPSDTQYF.

The rearrangement uses TRBV6-1 and TRBJ2-5; D gene unclear. The CDR3 extends over 14 amino acids. Germline CDR1 is MNHNS and CDR2 is SASEGT. V gave up 7 bases and J gave up 1 base, with 13 bases separating them. CDR3 loop: CASTRLGPQETQYF. For the CDR3, the DNA is TGTGCCAGCACCCGCCTAGGCCCCCAAGAGACCCAGTACTTC.

Written as DNA, the CDR3 is TGTGCCAGCAGCTTAGTATCCGGGACCAAAAATGAAAAACTGTTTTTT. Its translation is CASSLVSGTKNEKLFF. The gene calls are TRBV7-9 and TRBJ1-4; TRBD1 might be the D (5 bases). Germline values: CDR1 SEHNR, CDR2 FQNEAQ (reference sequence). The germline V and J ends were trimmed by 1 base and 5 bases, with 14 bases remaining between them. The CDR3 covers 16 residues. Full variable domain (rest looked up from reference TRBV7-9 and TRBJ1-4): DTGVSQNPRHKITKRGQNVTFRCDPISEHNRLYWYRQTLGQGPEFLTYFQNEAQLEKSRLLSDRFSAERPKGSFSTLEIQRTEQGDSAMYLCASSLVSGTKNEKLFFGSGTQLSVL.

This clonotype has only a few counts. This chain joins TRBV28 and TRBJ1-5; D gene unclear. The V end lost 6 bases, the J end lost 7 bases, and 10 bases lay between the germline ends. CDR3 length: 12 residues. Germline CDR1 reads MDHEN; CDR2 reads SYDVKM. The CDR3 here is CASSPLHQPQHF. The DNA of the CDR3 is TGTGCCAGCAGCCCCCTCCACCAGCCCCAGCATTTT.

This clonotype was counted at least ten times. V is TRBV12-3 or TRBV12-4 and J is TRBJ1-4; unclear D gene. V lost 1 base and J 2 bases, leaving 11 bases between the germline ends. The CDR3 is made up of 16 amino acids. CDR3 in DNA: TGTGCCAGCAGTTTAGGAGGGCGGTTGACTAATGAAAAACTGTTTTTT. This gives the protein CASSLGGRLTNEKLFF.